This TCR beta chain came from a study of blood T cell repertoires in COVID-19. Participants, 18 to 89 years old, spanned around 25 US areas. Participants' own reports of clinical history determined their cohort assignment. During the 2 weeks before they entered the study, exposed participants had met someone with a PCR-confirmed or clinician-diagnosed COVID-19 case. Assay: immunoSEQ multiplex PCR; the TCRdb copy retains only in-frame clones and omits some. The data show some 190,000 clones, with 80% seen just once and about an eighth held by the top ten. Sequencing was done on a sample of PBMCs or T cells enriched from blood (not recorded which). This sequence was found in a man aged 55 to 70 who had been exposed to COVID-19.

The CDR3 spells CASSDWAGINYNEQFF. DNA of the CDR3: TGCGCCAGCAGTGACTGGGCGGGAATAAATTACAATGAGCAGTTCTTC. The J gene is TRBJ2-1, the V gene TRBV10-1; possibly TRBD2 for D (6 bases). Trimming took 3 bases from V and 4 from J, leaving 16 bases between them. In germline, CDR1 is WNHNN, CDR2 SYGVQD (reference sequence). This CDR3 is 16 amino acids long.